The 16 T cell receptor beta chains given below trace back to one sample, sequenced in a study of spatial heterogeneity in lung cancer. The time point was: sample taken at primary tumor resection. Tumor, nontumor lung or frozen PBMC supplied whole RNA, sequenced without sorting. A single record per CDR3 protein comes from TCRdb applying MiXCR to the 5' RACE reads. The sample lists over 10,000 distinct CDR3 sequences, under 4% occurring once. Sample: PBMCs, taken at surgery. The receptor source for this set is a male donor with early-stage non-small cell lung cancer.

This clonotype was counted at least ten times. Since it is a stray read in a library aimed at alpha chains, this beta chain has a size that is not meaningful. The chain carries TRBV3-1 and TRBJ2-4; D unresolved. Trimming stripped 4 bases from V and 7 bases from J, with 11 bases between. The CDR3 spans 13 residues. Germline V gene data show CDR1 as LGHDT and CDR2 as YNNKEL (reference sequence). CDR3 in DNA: TGTGCCAGCAGCCCCCCTGTTGGGAACATTCAGTACTTC. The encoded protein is CASSPPVGNIQYF.

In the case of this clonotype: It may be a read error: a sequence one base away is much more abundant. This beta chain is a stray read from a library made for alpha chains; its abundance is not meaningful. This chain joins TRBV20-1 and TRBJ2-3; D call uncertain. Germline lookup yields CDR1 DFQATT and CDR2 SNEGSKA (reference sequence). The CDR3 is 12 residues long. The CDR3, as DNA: TGCTGTGCGGCCCGTGGCACAGATACGCAGTATTTT. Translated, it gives CCAARGTDTQYF.

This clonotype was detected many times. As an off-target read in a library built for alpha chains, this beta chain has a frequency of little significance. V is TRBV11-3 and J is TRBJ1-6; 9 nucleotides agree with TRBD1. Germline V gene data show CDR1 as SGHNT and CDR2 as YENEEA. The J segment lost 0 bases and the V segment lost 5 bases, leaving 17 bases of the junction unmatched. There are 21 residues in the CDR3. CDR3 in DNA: TGTGCCAGCAGCGTTGAACCGGCAACCGGGACAGGGATCTCCTATAATTCACCCCTCCACTTT. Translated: CASSVEPATGTGISYNSPLHF.

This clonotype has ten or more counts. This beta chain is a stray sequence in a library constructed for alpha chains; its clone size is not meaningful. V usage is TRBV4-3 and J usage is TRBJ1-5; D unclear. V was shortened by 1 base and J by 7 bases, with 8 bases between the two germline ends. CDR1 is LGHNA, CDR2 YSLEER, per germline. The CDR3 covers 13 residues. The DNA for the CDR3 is TGCGCCAGCAGCCAAGCAGTAAGACAGCCCCAGCATTTT. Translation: CASSQAVRQPQHF.

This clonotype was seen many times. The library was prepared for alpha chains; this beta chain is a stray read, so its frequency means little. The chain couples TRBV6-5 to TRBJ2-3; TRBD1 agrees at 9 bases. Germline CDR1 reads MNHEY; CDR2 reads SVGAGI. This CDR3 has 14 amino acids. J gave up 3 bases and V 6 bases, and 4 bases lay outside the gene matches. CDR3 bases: TGTGCCAGCAGGACCGGGACAGGGACAGATACGCAGTATTTT. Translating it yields CASRTGTGTDTQYF.

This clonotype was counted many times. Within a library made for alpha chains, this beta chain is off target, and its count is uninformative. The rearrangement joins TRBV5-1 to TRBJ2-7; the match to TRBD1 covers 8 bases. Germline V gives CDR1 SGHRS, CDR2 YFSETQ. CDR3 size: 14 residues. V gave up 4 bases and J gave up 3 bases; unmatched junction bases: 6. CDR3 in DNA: TGCGCCAGCAGCAGGGACAGGCTTAACTACGAGCAGTACTTC. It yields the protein CASSRDRLNYEQYF.

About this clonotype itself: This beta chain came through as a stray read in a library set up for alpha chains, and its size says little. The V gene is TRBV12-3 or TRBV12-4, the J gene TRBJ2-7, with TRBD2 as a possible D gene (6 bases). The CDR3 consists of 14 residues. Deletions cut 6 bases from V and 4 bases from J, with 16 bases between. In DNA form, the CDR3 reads TGTGCCAGCAGGCCGACTGGGGGGAGTTACGAGCAGTACTTC. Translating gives CASRPTGGSYEQYF.

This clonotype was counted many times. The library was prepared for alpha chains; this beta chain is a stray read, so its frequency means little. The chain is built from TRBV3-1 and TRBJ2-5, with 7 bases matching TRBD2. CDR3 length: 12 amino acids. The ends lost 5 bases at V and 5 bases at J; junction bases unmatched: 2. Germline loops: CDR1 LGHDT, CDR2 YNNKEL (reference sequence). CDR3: CASSVGGETQYF. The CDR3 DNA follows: TGTGCCAGCAGCGTCGGGGGGGAGACCCAGTACTTC.

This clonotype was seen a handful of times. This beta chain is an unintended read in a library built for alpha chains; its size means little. In DNA form, the CDR3 reads TGTGCCAGCAGCAGGGGACAGGGGAAGAACACTGAAGCTTTCTTT. Residues: CASSRGQGKNTEAFF. The chain couples TRBV7-2 to TRBJ1-1; 10 nucleotides align to TRBD1. The CDR3 is 15 amino acids. Germline lookup yields CDR1 SGHTA and CDR2 FQGNSA. V was clipped by 5 bases and J by 1 base; unmatched bases: 4.

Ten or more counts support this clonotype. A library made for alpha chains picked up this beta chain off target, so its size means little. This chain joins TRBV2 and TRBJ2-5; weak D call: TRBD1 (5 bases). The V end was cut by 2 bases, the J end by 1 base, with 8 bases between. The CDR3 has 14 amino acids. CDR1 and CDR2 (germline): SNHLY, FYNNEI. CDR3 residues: CASSELTVQETQYF. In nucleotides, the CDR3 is TGTGCCAGCAGTGAATTGACAGTCCAAGAGACCCAGTACTTC.

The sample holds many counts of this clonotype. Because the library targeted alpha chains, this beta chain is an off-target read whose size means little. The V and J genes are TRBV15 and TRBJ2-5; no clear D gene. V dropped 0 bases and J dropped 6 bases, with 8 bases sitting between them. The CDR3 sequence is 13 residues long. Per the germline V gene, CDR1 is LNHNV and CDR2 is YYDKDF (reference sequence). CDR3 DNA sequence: TGTGCCACCAGCAGAGACCCGGGCCAGACCCAGTACTTC. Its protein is CATSRDPGQTQYF.

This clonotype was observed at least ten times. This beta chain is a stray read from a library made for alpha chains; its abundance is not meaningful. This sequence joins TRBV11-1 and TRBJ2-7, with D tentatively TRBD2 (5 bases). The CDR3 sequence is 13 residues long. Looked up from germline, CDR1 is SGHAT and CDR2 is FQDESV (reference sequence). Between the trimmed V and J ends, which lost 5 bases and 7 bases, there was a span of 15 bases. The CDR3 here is CASSLSYTGEQYF. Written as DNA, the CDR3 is TGTGCCAGCAGCCTCAGTTATACGGGGGAGCAGTACTTC.

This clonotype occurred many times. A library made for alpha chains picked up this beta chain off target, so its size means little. CDR3 sequence (DNA): TGTGCCAGCAGCCGACAGGGTGCTGGGGCCAACGTCCTGACTTTC. The encoded protein is CASSRQGAGANVLTF. This rearrangement joins TRBV28 to TRBJ2-6, with 7 bases matching TRBD1. Per germline, CDR1 MDHEN and CDR2 SYDVKM. With 6 bases clipped from V and 2 bases from J, the junction kept 4 bases outside the gene matches. This CDR3 is 15 amino acids long.

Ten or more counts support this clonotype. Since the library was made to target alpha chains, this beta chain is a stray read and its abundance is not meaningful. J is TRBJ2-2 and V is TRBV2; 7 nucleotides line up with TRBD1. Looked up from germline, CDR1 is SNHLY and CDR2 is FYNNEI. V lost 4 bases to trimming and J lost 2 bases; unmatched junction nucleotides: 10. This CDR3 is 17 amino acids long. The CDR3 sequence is CASSGPDGTVNTGELFF. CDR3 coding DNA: TGTGCCAGCAGTGGGCCCGACGGGACAGTTAACACCGGGGAGCTGTTTTTT.

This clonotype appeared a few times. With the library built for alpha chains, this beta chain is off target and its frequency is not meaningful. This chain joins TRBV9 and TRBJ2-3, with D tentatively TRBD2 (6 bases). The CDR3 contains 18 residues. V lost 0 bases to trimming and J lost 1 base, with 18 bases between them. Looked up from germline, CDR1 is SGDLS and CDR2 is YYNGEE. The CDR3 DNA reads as TGTGCCAGCAGCGTAGATACGTGGGGGGAGTGGGGCACAGATACGCAGTATTTT. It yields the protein CASSVDTWGEWGTDTQYF.

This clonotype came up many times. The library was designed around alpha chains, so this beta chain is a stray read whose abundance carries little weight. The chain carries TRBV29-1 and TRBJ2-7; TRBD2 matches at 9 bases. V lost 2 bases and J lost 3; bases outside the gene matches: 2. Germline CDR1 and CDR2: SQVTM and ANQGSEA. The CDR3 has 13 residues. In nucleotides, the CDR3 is TGCAGCGTTGAACTAGCGGGGCACTACGAGCAGTACTTC. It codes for CSVELAGHYEQYF.